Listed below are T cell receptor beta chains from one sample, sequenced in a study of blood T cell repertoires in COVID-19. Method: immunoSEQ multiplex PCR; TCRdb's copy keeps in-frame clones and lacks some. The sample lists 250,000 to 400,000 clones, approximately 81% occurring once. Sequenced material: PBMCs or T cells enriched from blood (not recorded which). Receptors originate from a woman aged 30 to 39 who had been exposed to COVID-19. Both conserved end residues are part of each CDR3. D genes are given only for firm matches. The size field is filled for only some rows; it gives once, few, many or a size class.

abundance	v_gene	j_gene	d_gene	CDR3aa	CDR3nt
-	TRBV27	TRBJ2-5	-	CASSLSIRETQYF	TGTGCCAGCAGTTTATCGATACGGGAGACCCAGTACTTC
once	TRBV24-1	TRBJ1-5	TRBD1	CATSPGQGGNQPQHF	TGTGCCACCAGTCCAGGACAGGGTGGAAATCAGCCCCAGCATTTT
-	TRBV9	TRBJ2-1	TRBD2	CASSVRPGLAGGPPEQFF	TGTGCCAGCAGCGTAAGACCGGGACTAGCGGGGGGGCCACCCGAGCAGTTCTTC
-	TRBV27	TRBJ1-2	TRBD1	CASRNPGRTGSDGYTF	TGTGCCAGCAGGAACCCCGGTAGGACAGGGTCCGATGGCTACACCTTC
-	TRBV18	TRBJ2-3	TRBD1	CASETGGKGTDTQYF	TGTGCCAGCGAAACAGGGGGTAAAGGCACAGATACGCAGTATTTT
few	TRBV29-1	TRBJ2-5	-	CSVQEGGETQYF	TGCAGCGTTCAGGAGGGGGGGGAGACCCAGTACTTC
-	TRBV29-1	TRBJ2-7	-	CSVGFYGSPREQYF	TGCAGCGTTGGATTTTACGGGAGCCCCCGGGAGCAGTACTTC
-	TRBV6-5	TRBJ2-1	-	CATTGGYYNEQFF	TGTGCCACCACCGGGGGTTACTACAATGAGCAGTTCTTC
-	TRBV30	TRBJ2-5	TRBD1	CAWSEGGETQYF	TGTGCCTGGAGTGAAGGGGGCGAGACCCAGTACTTC
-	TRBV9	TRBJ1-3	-	CASSVIDSTIYF	TGTGCCAGCAGCGTTATAGATAGCACCATATATTTT
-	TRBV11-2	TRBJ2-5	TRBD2	CASSSGGGVGETQYF	TGTGCCAGCAGCTCAGGCGGGGGGGTTGGGGAGACCCAGTACTTC
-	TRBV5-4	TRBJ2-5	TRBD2	CASSLLRASGGQETQYF	TGTGCCAGCAGCTTGCTCCGGGCTAGCGGAGGTCAAGAGACCCAGTACTTC
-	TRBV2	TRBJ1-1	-	CASSESSRVEAFF	TGTGCCAGCAGTGAGTCATCGAGGGTTGAAGCTTTCTTT
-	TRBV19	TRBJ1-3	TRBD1	CASSSVVGTGAGNTIYF	TGTGCCAGTAGTAGTGTAGTTGGGACAGGGGCTGGAAACACCATATATTTT
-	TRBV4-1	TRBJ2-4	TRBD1	CASSPTDRMNIQYF	TGCGCCAGCAGCCCTACGGACAGGATGAACATTCAGTACTTC
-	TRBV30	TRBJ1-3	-	CAWNEGGHPGNTIYF	TGTGCCTGGAATGAGGGCGGCCATCCCGGAAACACCATATATTTT
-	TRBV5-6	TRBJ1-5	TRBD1	CASSFGQGAYSNQPQHF	TGTGCCAGCAGCTTTGGACAGGGGGCTTATAGCAATCAGCCCCAGCATTTT
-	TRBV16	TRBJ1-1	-	CASSQELNTEAFF	TGTGCCAGCAGCCAGGAGCTTAACACTGAAGCTTTCTTT
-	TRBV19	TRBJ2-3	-	CASSSGHKDTQYF	TGTGCCAGTAGTAGTGGACATAAGGATACGCAGTATTTT
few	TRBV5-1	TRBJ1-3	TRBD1	CASSGGQGLSGNTIYF	TGCGCCAGCAGTGGGGGACAGGGTCTCTCTGGAAACACCATATATTTT
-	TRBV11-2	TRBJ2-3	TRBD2	CASSLAGGPADTQYF	TGTGCCAGCAGCCTAGCGGGGGGGCCGGCAGATACGCAGTATTTT
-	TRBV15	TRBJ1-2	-	CATSRPSAGVAGYTF	TGTGCCACCAGCAGGCCTTCGGCAGGGGTTGCTGGCTACACCTTC
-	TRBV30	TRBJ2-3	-	CAWSVASSTQYF	TGTGCCTGGAGTGTTGCTAGTAGTACGCAGTATTTT
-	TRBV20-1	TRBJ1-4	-	CSAPLTGKLFF	TGCAGTGCGCCTCTTACAGGGAAACTGTTTTTT
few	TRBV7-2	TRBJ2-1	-	CASSLDAGRYSEQFF	TGTGCCAGCAGCTTAGATGCCGGGAGATATTCTGAGCAGTTCTTC
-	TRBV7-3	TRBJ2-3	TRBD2	CASSSSAGGPDTQYF	TGTGCCAGCAGCTCCTCAGCGGGGGGGCCTGATACGCAGTATTTT
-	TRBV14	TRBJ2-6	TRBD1	CASSQAHGTGVFGANVLTF	TGTGCCAGCAGCCAAGCTCACGGGACAGGGGTATTTGGGGCCAACGTCCTGACTTTC
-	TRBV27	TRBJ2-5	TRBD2	CASSPGTSGSKVETQYF	TGTGCCAGCAGCCCCGGGACTAGCGGGAGTAAGGTAGAGACCCAGTACTTC
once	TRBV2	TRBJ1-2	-	CASRSRQGASYTF	TGTGCCAGCCGCTCCCGCCAGGGCGCCAGCTACACCTTC
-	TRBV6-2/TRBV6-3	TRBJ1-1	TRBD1	CASSRYRGGTEAFF	TGTGCCAGCAGTCGATACAGGGGGGGCACTGAAGCTTTCTTT
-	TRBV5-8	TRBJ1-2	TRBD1	CASSPLGQGRYGYTF	TGTGCCAGCAGCCCCCTGGGACAGGGTCGGTATGGCTACACCTTC
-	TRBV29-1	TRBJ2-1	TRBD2	CSVTTSTEQFF	TGCAGCGTTACGACTAGCACTGAGCAGTTCTTC
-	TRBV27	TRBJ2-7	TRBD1	CASSFSLAGGRGEQYF	TGTGCCAGCAGTTTTAGCTTGGCAGGGGGCCGTGGCGAGCAGTACTTC
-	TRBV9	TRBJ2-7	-	CASSVGPLSNYEQYF	TGTGCCAGCAGCGTAGGCCCACTAAGTAATTACGAGCAGTACTTC
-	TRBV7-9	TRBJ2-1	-	CASSFFSGTSLLNEQFF	TGTGCCAGCAGCTTTTTCTCCGGGACAAGTCTTCTCAATGAGCAGTTCTTC
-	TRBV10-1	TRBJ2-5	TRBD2	CASSEGIAGDQETQYF	TGCGCCAGCAGTGAGGGGATAGCGGGGGACCAAGAGACCCAGTACTTC
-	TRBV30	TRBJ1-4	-	CAWNRNEKLFF	TGTGCCTGGAACAGGAATGAAAAACTGTTTTTT
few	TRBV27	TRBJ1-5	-	CASGTSGHLRGPQHF	TGTGCCAGCGGAACGTCGGGACACCTAAGGGGGCCCCAGCATTTT
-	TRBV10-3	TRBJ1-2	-	CAISSQLQVPYGYTF	TGTGCCATCAGCTCACAATTACAGGTCCCCTATGGCTACACCTTC
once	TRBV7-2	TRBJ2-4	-	CASSGVDGKNIQYF	TGTGCCAGCAGTGGAGTCGATGGTAAAAACATTCAGTACTTC
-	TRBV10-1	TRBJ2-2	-	CASSDEQGTGELFF	TGCGCCAGCAGTGACGAACAGGGAACCGGGGAGCTGTTTTTT
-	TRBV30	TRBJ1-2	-	CAWTSRGRNYGYTF	TGTGCCTGGACCTCCAGGGGAAGAAACTATGGCTACACCTTC
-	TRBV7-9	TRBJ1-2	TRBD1	CASSLLEGQIAFGGYTF	TGTGCCAGCAGCTTATTGGAGGGACAGATCGCCTTTGGTGGCTACACCTTC
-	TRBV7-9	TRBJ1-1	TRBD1	CASSTSRDRNTEAFF	TGTGCCAGCAGCACGTCCCGGGACAGGAACACTGAAGCTTTCTTT
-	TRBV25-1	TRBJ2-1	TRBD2	CASSPPELAGDNEQFF	TGTGCCAGCAGTCCTCCTGAACTAGCGGGAGACAATGAGCAGTTCTTC
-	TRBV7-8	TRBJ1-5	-	CASSLGSHRYQPQHF	TGTGCCAGCAGCTTAGGTAGTCACCGATATCAGCCCCAGCATTTT
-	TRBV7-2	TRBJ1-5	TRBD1	CASSLEGALNQPQHF	TGTGCCAGCAGCTTAGAGGGGGCGTTAAATCAGCCCCAGCATTTT
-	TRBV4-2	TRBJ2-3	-	CASSQETQRGVTQYF	TGTGCCAGCAGCCAAGAGACCCAGCGTGGCGTTACGCAGTATTTT
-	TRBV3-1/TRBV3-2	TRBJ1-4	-	CASSPRAGANEKLFF	TGTGCCAGCAGCCCCCGGGCTGGGGCAAATGAAAAACTGTTTTTT
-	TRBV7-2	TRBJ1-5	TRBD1	CASSLGGPGQLQPQHF	TGTGCCAGCAGCTTAGGCGGACCGGGACAGCTGCAGCCCCAGCATTTT
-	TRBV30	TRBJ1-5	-	CAWTVDGSNQPQHF	TGTGCCTGGACGGTCGACGGGAGCAATCAGCCCCAGCATTTT
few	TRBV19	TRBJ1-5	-	CASSAQGINQPQHF	TGTGCCAGTAGTGCACAGGGTATCAATCAGCCCCAGCATTTT
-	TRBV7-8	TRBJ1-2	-	CASSFTVGPGTTATNYGYTF	TGTGCCAGCAGCTTCACCGTCGGCCCCGGGACAACTGCTACTAACTATGGCTACACCTTC
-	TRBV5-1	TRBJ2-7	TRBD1	CASTRDSSYEQYF	TGCGCCAGCACGAGGGACAGCTCCTACGAGCAGTACTTC
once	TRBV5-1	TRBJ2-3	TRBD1	CASSSDRPGRDTQYF	TGCGCCAGCAGCTCGGACAGGCCGGGCAGGGATACGCAGTATTTT